This T cell receptor (beta chain) derives from a study of cytomegalovirus exposure and HLA in healthy donors. Study-wide background: HLA-typed donors were the source of around 87 million unique TCRs, which an early data release held.

The trim removed 4 bases at V and 5 bases at J, leaving 6 bases unmatched. Per germline, CDR1 SGHKS and CDR2 YYEKEE (reference sequence). The CDR3 sequence is 15 residues long. 60 Vbeta and 13 Jbeta primers were used in PCR. Generated by immunoSEQ multiplex PCR, the TCRdb table keeps only in-frame clones and is missing some. The sample contains under 110,000 clones, 60% to 85% of which appear only once. Input material: PBMCs. The clonotype comes from a man over 45 in good health and CMV-seronegative. This chain joins TRBV5-5 and TRBJ1-5, with 10 bases identical to TRBD1. CDR3: CASSPTDRGHQPQHF. The CDR3 nucleotides read TGTGCCAGCAGCCCTACCGACAGGGGGCATCAGCCCCAGCATTTT.